These 5 T cell receptor delta chains share one sample of origin, sequenced in a study of Vδ1+ human thymocytes (dated by TCRdb to 2017 to 2018). These receptors lack a known antigen. Sequencing was performed on an Illumina MiSeq. RNA extraction was carried out with the RNeasy mini kit, and reverse transcription was then done using Superscript III. Multiplex PCR was used to generate CDR3 amplicons, with pooled V-gene forward primers and a constant-region reverse primer carrying Illumina adaptor overhangs. Identical DNA sequences were merged into single rows after TCRdb reprocessed the public reads with CATT. Present in this sample are 70,000 to 90,000 delta-chain clones, around 34% of which were seen just once. 0.2% to 0.3% of the sample belongs to the ten largest clones. Study-wide conclusions, independent of this receptor: The thymic TRG and TRD repertoires appeared highly polyclonal, with Gaussian CDR3 length distributions, in contrast to the oligoclonal repertoires of peripheral blood.

Sequencing used Vdelta1+ gamma-delta thymocytes from the thymus. The cell subset or site label here, explained by the study, means: FACS-sorted CD3+ TCRalphabeta- TCRVdelta1+ TCRVdelta2- thymocytes. The receptors derive from a boy younger than two who had congenital heart surgery.

Turning to this clone: A much larger clone differs from this one at a single base, so this may be a read error. The rearrangement uses TRDV2 and TRDJ1; 10 nucleotides line up with TRDD3. The CDR3 totals 15 residues. Germline values: CDR1 GEAIGNYY, CDR2 EKD. The trim removed 5 bases at V and 0 bases at J, leaving 5 bases unmatched. CDR3 in DNA: TGTGCCTGTGCACTGGGGGATCTGTACACCGATAAACTCATCTTT. It specifies CACALGDLYTDKLIF.

The rearrangement links TRDV1 to TRDJ1, with 8 bases lining up with TRDD2. The CDR3 extends over 21 amino acids. CDR1 and CDR2 from the germline V gene are TSWWSYY and QGS. The V gene end was trimmed by 4 bases and the J gene end by 0 bases; junction bases not matched to a gene: 22. The CDR3 bases are TGTGCTCTTGGGGTAACTTCCTACCGACCAGTGGGGTCCTGGTACACCGATAAACTCATCTTT. Amino acid sequence: CALGVTSYRPVGSWYTDKLIF.

This clone was seen a few times. The chain joins TRDV1 to TRDJ1, with TRDD3 matching 8 bases. Trimming removed 2 bases from V and 6 bases from J; junction bases left unmatched: 20. Per the germline V gene, CDR1 is TSWWSYY and CDR2 is QGS. The CDR3 covers 19 residues. The CDR3 nucleotides are TGTGCTCTTGGGGAATACTACGAGGGTGTCCTGGGGGACCCCCATAAACTCATCTTT. Protein sequence: CALGEYYEGVLGDPHKLIF.

V is TRDV1 and J is TRDJ2, with TRDD3 matching 8 bases. CDR3 size: 21 residues. From germline, CDR1 is TSWWSYY and CDR2 QGS. With V trimmed by 2 bases and J by 4 bases, 21 bases remained unmatched. CDR3 in amino acids: CALGEKPFSHVRTGGTAQLFF. The CDR3, as DNA: TGTGCTCTTGGGGAAAAACCCTTTTCTCATGTCCGTACTGGGGGGACAGCACAACTCTTCTTT.

The chain couples TRDV1 to TRDJ1; a possible D gene is TRDD3 (10 bases). Trimming removed 3 bases at V and 0 bases at J, with 32 bases between. The CDR3 is 22 residues long. Germline CDR1 reads TSWWSYY; CDR2 reads QGS. The CDR3 is CALGDQGLPTSWGDTYTDKLIF. In DNA, the CDR3 is TGTGCTCTTGGGGATCAAGGCCTTCCTACTTCCTGGGGGGATACGTACACCGATAAACTCATCTTT.